The 3 T cell receptor beta chains below were found in one sample sequenced in a study of blood T cells in healthy people across ages. A J-beta primer mix and a sample-barcoded 5' primer were used in a second PCR of roughly 7 to 12 cycles. TCRdb independently ran MiXCR on the 5' RACE reads; one entry per CDR3 protein. Of approximately 780,000 distinct CDR3 sequences in the sample, 25% to 30% were seen once. These data are also associated with another study on T cells of mothers and their children.

The sequenced sample was blood. These receptors were obtained from a boy younger than 18 in good health.

The CDR3: CASSRTGGSETQYF. CDR3 nucleotide sequence: TGTGCCAGCAGTAGAACAGGGGGTTCAGAGACCCAGTACTTC. The chain combines TRBV28 with TRBJ2-5; 8 positions agree with TRBD1. Germline lookup yields CDR1 MDHEN and CDR2 SYDVKM. Trimming at V came to 5 bases and at J to 4 bases, leaving 6 bases not matched to a gene. The CDR3 has 14 residues.

A word on this clonotype: This CDR3 is missing its conserved last phenylalanine or tryptophan, likely due to a read error. The chain combines TRBV2 with TRBJ1-1; D may be TRBD1 (5 bases). V was clipped by 1 base and J by 5 bases, with 11 bases between them. The CDR3 spans 14 residues. Per germline, CDR1 SNHLY and CDR2 FYNNEI. The CDR3 DNA is TGTGCCAGCAGTGAAGTCGGTCAGGGTACTGAAGCTTTCCTT. This translates into CASSEVGQGTEAFL.

The chain joins TRBV29-1 to TRBJ1-2; D gene ambiguous. Trimming took 6 bases from V and 4 from J, leaving 9 bases between them. CDR1 is SQVTM, CDR2 ANQGSEA, per germline. This CDR3 is built from 11 residues. CDR3 protein: CSVDLSYGYTF. The DNA for the CDR3 is TGCAGCGTGGACCTAAGCTATGGCTACACCTTC.